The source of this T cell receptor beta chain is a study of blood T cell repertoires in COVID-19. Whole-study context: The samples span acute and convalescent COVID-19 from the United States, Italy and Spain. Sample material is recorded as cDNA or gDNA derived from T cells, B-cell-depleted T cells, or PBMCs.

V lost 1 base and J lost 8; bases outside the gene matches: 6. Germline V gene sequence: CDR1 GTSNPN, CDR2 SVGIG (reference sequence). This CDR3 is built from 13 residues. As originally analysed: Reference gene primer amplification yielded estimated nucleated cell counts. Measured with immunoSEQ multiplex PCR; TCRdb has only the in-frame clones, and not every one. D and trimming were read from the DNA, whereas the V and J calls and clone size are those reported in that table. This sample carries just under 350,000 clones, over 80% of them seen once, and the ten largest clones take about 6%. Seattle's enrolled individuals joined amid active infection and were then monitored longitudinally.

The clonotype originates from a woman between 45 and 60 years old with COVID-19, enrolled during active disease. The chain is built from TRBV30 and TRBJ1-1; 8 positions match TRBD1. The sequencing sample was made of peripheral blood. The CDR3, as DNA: TGTGCCTGGAGTGCAGGGGGCCCGTTGGAAGCTTTCTTT. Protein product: CAWSAGGPLEAFF.